This TCR beta chain was sequenced for a study of early T cells in non-severe SARS-CoV-2 infection. Overall study context: Bulk RNA isolated from unsorted whole blood underwent sequencing; chains were not paired.

This clonotype was counted at least ten times. Individual cDNA molecules received unique molecular identifiers. TCRdb recomputed calls from the 5' RACE reads with MiXCR, one row per CDR3 protein. The sample holds about 30,000 distinct CDR3 sequences, 5.5% to 8% seen once. This CDR3 contains 15 residues. CDR1 is KGHSH and CDR2 is LQKENI in the germline V gene. Trimming took 0 bases from V and 8 from J, leaving 14 bases between them. The gene calls are TRBV18 and TRBJ1-3, with D unclear. The source is an adult who was a healthcare worker with PCR-confirmed SARS-CoV-2 infection or an uninfected control (not recorded which). Sequencing used whole blood. CDR3 sequence: CASSPPGPVKDTIYF. CDR3 nucleotides: TGTGCCAGCTCACCACCGGGCCCCGTGAAGGACACCATATATTTT.